These T cell receptor beta chains were read from a single sample in a study of T-cell reconstitution after alpha-beta-depleted transplantation in children. TCRdb redid the calling of the PCR reads with MiXCR, one entry per CDR3 protein. The sample lists fewer than 250,000 distinct CDR3 sequences, roughly 15% occurring once. This sample comprised PBMCs, mostly from graft donor cells, obtained 360 days after TCRalphabeta/CD19-depleted stem cell transplant. The receptors stem from a male patient between 2 and 9 years old who had a stem cell transplant for acute lymphoblastic leukemia, so the T cells may come from the graft donor. CDR3s include the opening cysteine and the closing phenylalanine or tryptophan. Fields, in order: V gene, D gene, J gene, CDR3 length, clone size, CDR3 protein, CDR3 DNA. A D gene is named only where the DNA matches it firmly. Clone size, where shown, is once, few, many, or a class for clones that have expanded.

>TRBV20-1|NA|TRBJ2-7|14|few
CSARVPQGNHEQYF
TGCAGTGCTAGAGTCCCCCAGGGGAACCACGAGCAGTACTTC
>TRBV12-3/TRBV12-4|TRBD2|TRBJ2-3|16|NA
CASTNEAGGRTDTQYF
TGTGCCAGCACCAACGAAGCGGGAGGGAGGACAGATACGCAGTATTTT
>TRBV7-9|NA|TRBJ2-1|14|few
CASSLVKRPDEQFF
TGTGCCAGCAGCTTAGTAAAGAGACCCGATGAGCAGTTCTTC
>TRBV5-5|TRBD2|TRBJ2-1|15|few
CASSPTWGGNNEQFF
TGTGCCAGCAGCCCGACCTGGGGGGGGAACAATGAGCAGTTCTTC
>TRBV29-1|NA|TRBJ1-2|12|few
CSVLGSNYGYTF
TGCAGCGTTCTGGGGTCTAACTATGGCTACACCTTC
>TRBV12-3/TRBV12-4|NA|TRBJ1-4|11|NA
CASSLGQALFF
TGTGCCAGCAGTCTCGGACAAGCGCTGTTTTTT
>TRBV5-4|NA|TRBJ1-1|18|NA
CASSLVFGQDPSVIEAFF
TGTGCCAGCAGCTTGGTATTTGGGCAGGACCCCTCAGTTATTGAAGCTTTCTTT
>TRBV5-4|NA|TRBJ1-5|13|NA
CASSLGLTQPQHF
TGTGCCAGCAGCTTGGGGCTGACCCAGCCCCAGCATTTT
>TRBV5-1|NA|TRBJ2-1|16|few
CASSLGSGVGYNEQFF
TGCGCCAGCAGCTTGGGGTCGGGGGTTGGCTACAATGAGCAGTTCTTC
>TRBV10-3|NA|TRBJ2-1|13|few
CAIMTSSYNEQFF
TGTGCCATCATGACTAGCTCCTACAATGAGCAGTTCTTC
>TRBV24-1|NA|TRBJ2-2|14|few
CATSVDGSIGELFF
TGTGCCACCAGTGTGGACGGTTCCATCGGGGAGCTGTTTTTT
>TRBV5-6|TRBD1|TRBJ2-5|15|few
CASSYIGTAQETQYF
TGTGCCAGCAGTTATATCGGGACAGCCCAAGAGACCCAGTACTTC
>TRBV7-7|NA|TRBJ2-5|14|NA
CASSLGVRGETQYF
TGTGCTAGCAGCTTGGGGGTCAGGGGAGAGACCCAGTACTTC
>TRBV5-1|NA|TRBJ2-1|17|few
CASSLDRLGLQYYEQFF
TGCGCCAGCAGCTTGGACCGCCTCGGGTTACAATATTATGAGCAGTTCTTC
>TRBV29-1|TRBD2|TRBJ2-1|14|few
CSVRTSGRAWEQFF
TGCAGCGTGCGGACTAGCGGGAGGGCATGGGAGCAGTTCTTC
>TRBV6-5|TRBD1|TRBJ1-1|14|few
CASSYGDSNTEAFF
TGTGCCAGCAGTTACGGGGACAGCAACACTGAAGCTTTCTTT
>TRBV5-1|TRBD1|TRBJ1-4|14|NA
CASSRTGFDEKLFF
TGCGCCAGCAGCCGGACAGGGTTTGATGAAAAACTGTTTTTT
>TRBV6-2/TRBV6-3|NA|TRBJ1-5|17|NA
CASSYSVKADYNQPQHF
TGTGCCAGCAGTTACTCGGTCAAGGCAGACTACAATCAGCCCCAGCATTTT
>TRBV7-2|NA|TRBJ1-1|13|NA
CASSFIRGPEAFF
TGTGCCAGCAGCTTTATCAGGGGTCCGGAAGCTTTCTTT
>TRBV2|TRBD1|TRBJ2-1|15|NA
CASSYGQGFNNEQFF
TGTGCCAGCAGCTACGGACAGGGGTTCAACAATGAGCAGTTCTTC
>TRBV4-3|TRBD2|TRBJ2-3|15|NA
CASSRTSGGTDTQYF
TGCGCCAGCAGCCGTACTAGCGGGGGCACAGATACGCAGTATTTT
>TRBV29-1|TRBD1|TRBJ2-1|15|few
CSVGQGRGFHNEQFF
TGCAGCGTAGGACAGGGTAGGGGATTCCACAATGAGCAGTTCTTC
>TRBV12-3/TRBV12-4|TRBD2|TRBJ2-1|17|few
CASSKRLAGGPYNEQFF
TGTGCCAGCAGCAAGCGCCTAGCGGGGGGACCTTACAATGAGCAGTTCTTC
>TRBV29-1|NA|TRBJ1-1|10|NA
CSGVGTEAFF
TGCAGCGGGGTAGGGACTGAAGCTTTCTTT
>TRBV7-9|NA|TRBJ1-2|14|NA
CASSFSSRLDGYTF
TGTGCCAGCAGCTTTTCGAGCAGGCTGGATGGCTACACCTTC
>TRBV10-3|TRBD1|TRBJ2-2|16|NA
CAISASAGTALGELFF
TGTGCCATCAGTGCCTCCGCCGGGACAGCCCTCGGGGAGCTGTTTTTT
>TRBV5-5|NA|TRBJ1-5|14|many
CASNYRYSNQPQHF
TGTGCCAGCAACTACAGGTATAGCAATCAGCCCCAGCATTTT
>TRBV6-2/TRBV6-3|NA|TRBJ2-3|15|NA
CASSYSRRTTDTQYF
TGTGCCAGCAGTTACTCGAGGAGGACCACAGATACGCAGTATTTT